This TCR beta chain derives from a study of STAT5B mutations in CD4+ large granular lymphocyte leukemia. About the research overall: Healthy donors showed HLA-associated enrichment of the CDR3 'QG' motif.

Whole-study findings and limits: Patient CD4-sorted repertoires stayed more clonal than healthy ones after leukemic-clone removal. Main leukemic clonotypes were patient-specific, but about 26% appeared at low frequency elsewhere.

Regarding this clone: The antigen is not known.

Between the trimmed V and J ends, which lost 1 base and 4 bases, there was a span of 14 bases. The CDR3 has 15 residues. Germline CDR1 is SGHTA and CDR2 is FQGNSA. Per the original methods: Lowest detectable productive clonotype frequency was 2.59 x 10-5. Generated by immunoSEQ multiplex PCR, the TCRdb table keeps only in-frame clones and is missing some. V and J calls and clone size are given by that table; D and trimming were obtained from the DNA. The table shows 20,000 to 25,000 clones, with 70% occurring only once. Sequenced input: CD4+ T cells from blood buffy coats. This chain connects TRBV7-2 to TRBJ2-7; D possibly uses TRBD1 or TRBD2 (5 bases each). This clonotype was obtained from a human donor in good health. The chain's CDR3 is CASSLGASREYEQYF. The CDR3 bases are TGTGCCAGCAGCTTAGGAGCTAGCAGGGAGTACGAGCAGTACTTC.